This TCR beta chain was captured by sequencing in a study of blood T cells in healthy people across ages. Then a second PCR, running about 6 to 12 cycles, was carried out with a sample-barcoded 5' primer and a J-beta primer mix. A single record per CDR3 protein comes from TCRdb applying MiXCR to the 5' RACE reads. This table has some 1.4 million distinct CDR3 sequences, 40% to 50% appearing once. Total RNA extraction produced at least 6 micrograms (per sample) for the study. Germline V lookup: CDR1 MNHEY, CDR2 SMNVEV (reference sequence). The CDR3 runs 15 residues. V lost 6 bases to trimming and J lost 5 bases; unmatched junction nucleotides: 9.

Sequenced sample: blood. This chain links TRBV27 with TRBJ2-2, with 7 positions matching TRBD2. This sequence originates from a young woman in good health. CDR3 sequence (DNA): TGTGCCAGCAGCCCCTGGGGGGAGGGGACCGGGGAGCTGTTTTTT. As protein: CASSPWGEGTGELFF.